These 30 T cell receptor beta chains came from one sample sequenced in a study of metastatic and nonmetastatic thyroid tumors. TCRdb re-called clones from the PCR reads using MiXCR. The sample lists 26,000 or so clones, 16% occurring once. Each patient came to thyroid surgery without any prior treatment (of any kind). Sequenced input: blood. The receptors come from a female donor with papillary thyroid cancer or a benign thyroid nodule (not recorded which). Some clones in this sample may be carry-over from other donors' samples.

This clone has just a few counts. Its ends do not fully match the called genes, so a read error is possible. The chain uses TRBV11-3 and TRBJ2-2, with D possibly matching TRBD1 (6 bases). Germline loops: CDR1 SGHNT, CDR2 YENEEA. This CDR3 contains 16 residues. The CDR3 DNA sequence: TGTTCCAGCGGCCACCCCCGGACAGCCATTAGGGGGGAGCTGTTTTTT. Amino acid sequence: CSSGHPRTAIRGELFF.

This clone was picked up many times. This chain uses TRBV6-1 with TRBJ1-5, with 10 bases lining up with TRBD1. The J segment lost 1 base and the V segment lost 6 bases, leaving 6 bases of the junction unmatched. Germline V CDR1 and CDR2: MNHNS, SASEGT. The CDR3 is 16 amino acids. The CDR3 DNA reads as TGTGCCAGCAGAGCCACGGACAGGGGGAGCAATCAGCCCCAGCATTTT. Its protein product is CASRATDRGSNQPQHF.

This clone was counted only a few times. The chain carries TRBV28 and TRBJ1-1; D not resolved. V lost 1 base and J lost 0, with 6 bases in between. The CDR3 is made up of 14 amino acids. Germline V lookup: CDR1 MDHEN, CDR2 SYDVKM. CDR3: CASSLLQLNTEAFF. In DNA form, the CDR3 reads TGTGCCAGCAGTTTATTACAGTTGAACACTGAAGCTTTCTTT.

Comments on this clone: A much more abundant neighbour one base away suggests this may be a read error. The chain links TRBV11-1 to TRBJ2-7, with D unresolved. Looked up from germline, CDR1 is SGHAT and CDR2 is FQDESV (reference sequence). CDR3 length equals 15 residues. The CDR3 DNA is TGTTCCAGCAGCTTCACCATGGCGAGCGCCTACGAGCAGTACTTC. Translating gives CSSSFTMASAYEQYF. The full variable domain, completed using reference TRBV11-1 and TRBJ2-7, is EAEVAQSPRYKITEKSQAVAFWCDPISGHATLYWYRQILGQGPELLVQFQDESVVDDSQLPKDRFSAERLKGVDSTLKIQPAELGDSAMYLCSSSFTMASAYEQYFGPGTRLTVT.

This clone has ten or more counts. This chain's CDR3 is CSASGSRDAFF. The CDR3 DNA reads TGCAGTGCTAGTGGAAGCCGAGATGCTTTCTTT. The rearrangement uses TRBV20-1 and TRBJ1-1; unclear D gene. There are 11 residues in the CDR3. V was clipped by 3 bases and J by 11 bases, with 13 bases between them. From germline, CDR1 is DFQATT and CDR2 SNEGSKA (reference sequence).

This clone has ten or more counts. The chain recombines TRBV9 with TRBJ1-2, with no clear D. Per germline, CDR1 SGDLS and CDR2 YYNGEE. The CDR3 totals 13 residues. The germline V and J ends were trimmed by 6 bases and 4 bases, with 13 bases remaining between them. CDR3 in DNA: TGTGCCAGCACCAGGCAATCGGGCTATGGCTACACCTTC. This codes for CASTRQSGYGYTF. Full variable domain (missing parts from reference TRBV9 and TRBJ1-2): DSGVTQTPKHLITATGQRVTLRCSPRSGDLSVYWYQQSLDQGLQFLIQYYNGEERAKGNILERFSAQQFPDLHSELNLSSLELGDSALYFCASTRQSGYGYTFGSGTRLTVV.

Comments on this clone: As the CDR3 is not closed by the conserved phenylalanine or tryptophan, this likely results from a read error. Because the CDR3's place on the DNA is in doubt, the DNA is left out and the CDR3 is given as listed by TCRdb. The chain uses TRBV6-2 or TRBV6-3 and TRBJ1-2; the table's D call of TRBD1 was not tested on the DNA. The CDR3 spans 13 residues, counting both ends. Germline CDR1 and CDR2: MNHEY and SVGEGT. The chain's CDR3 is CASSYGGSYGYSY.

The sample holds many counts of this clone. The same CDR3 arises from other DNA sequences in this sample as well. The chain recombines TRBV6-2 or TRBV6-3 with TRBJ2-3, with 10 bases lining up with TRBD2. V trimming: 3 bases; J trimming: 3 bases; junction bases outside the gene matches: 15. The CDR3 is 19 residues long. CDR1 and CDR2 from the germline V gene are MNHEY and SVGEGT. CDR3 DNA: TGTGCCAGCAGTTATGAGGGTGGACTAGCGGAGCAGTGGACAGATACGCAGTATTTT. The encoded protein is CASSYEGGLAEQWTDTQYF.

The chain is built from TRBV2 and TRBJ2-7; D remains ambiguous. The CDR3 consists of 15 residues. Germline CDR1 SNHLY, CDR2 FYNNEI. Trimming left V 4 bases short and J 3 bases short, with 16 bases between. The CDR3 DNA reads as TGTGCCAGCAGTGTACCATGGGCCAAGGACTACGAGCAGTACTTC. Amino acid sequence: CASSVPWAKDYEQYF.

As to this clone: A much larger clone differs from this one at a single base, so this may be a read error. This chain uses TRBV3-1 with TRBJ2-3, with 10 nucleotides matching TRBD2. V dropped 6 bases and J dropped 3; count of bases not matched to a gene: 6. This CDR3 contains 15 residues. CDR1 is LGHDT, CDR2 YNNKEL, per germline (reference sequence). CDR3 nucleotide sequence: TGTGCCAGCAGACCCCTAGCGGGAGTTACAGATACGCAGTATTTT. This encodes CASRPLAGVTDTQYF.

The V gene is TRBV5-1, the J gene TRBJ2-2; TRBD2 matches 10 bases. Germline assignment: CDR1 SGHRS and CDR2 YFSETQ. V shed 2 bases and J 7 bases; nucleotides not matched to a gene: 14. The CDR3 contains 18 residues. CDR3 protein: CASSFHHGLAEGGGELFF. CDR3 nucleotides: TGCGCCAGCAGCTTCCACCATGGACTAGCGGAAGGCGGCGGGGAGCTGTTTTTT.

This clone was seen at least ten times. The chain links TRBV7-2 to TRBJ2-7; 7 bases are shared with TRBD1. V dropped 5 bases and J dropped 6; count of bases not matched to a gene: 7. This CDR3 comprises 13 residues. CDR1 is SGHTA, CDR2 FQGNSA, per germline. The CDR3 DNA follows: TGTGCCAGCAGCCCAAGACAGGGTTCCGAGCAGTACTTC. It codes for CASSPRQGSEQYF.

As for this clone: An end of the junction differs from the germline gene, which may be a read error. The rearrangement joins TRBV6-1 to TRBJ2-7, with 9 bases fitting TRBD1. From germline, CDR1 is MNHNS and CDR2 SASEGT. The CDR3 length is 14 residues. CDR3 sequence reads: CASIAGTGRYDQYF. CDR3 DNA: TGTGCCAGCATTGCCGGGACAGGGCGGTACGATCAGTACTTC.

This clone is medium-sized by share. This rearrangement joins TRBV27 to TRBJ2-2; tentatively, D is TRBD1 (6 bases). The CDR3 has 16 amino acids. V was clipped by 7 bases and J by 5 bases, with 20 bases between them. In germline, CDR1 is MNHEY, CDR2 SMNVEV (reference sequence). CDR3: CASTGRDRRRTGELFF. The CDR3 DNA sequence: TGTGCCAGCACCGGGCGAGACAGGAGACGAACCGGGGAGCTGTTTTTT.

This clone has a handful of counts. The germline gene is not matched at one end of the junction; a read error may be the cause. The gene calls are TRBV27 and TRBJ2-7; TRBD2 might be the D (6 bases). The CDR3 totals 14 residues. The germline V gene encodes CDR1 MNHEY and CDR2 SMNVEV (reference sequence). The CDR3 region has the DNA TGTGCCAGCAGTTTCGCATCGGGGGTTTACGGGCAGTACTTC. Translation: CASSFASGVYGQYF.

Worth noting for this clone: A junction end diverges from the germline sequence, so it may reflect a read error. V and J are TRBV5-1 and TRBJ2-5, with D maybe TRBD2 (5 bases). The CDR3 totals 13 residues. Per germline, CDR1 SGHRS and CDR2 YFSETQ. CDR3 amino acids: CASSAEVEETQYF. In nucleotides, the CDR3 is TGCGCCAGCAGCGCGGAAGTGGAGGAGACGCAGTACTTC. The variable domain in full, with the rest retrieved from reference TRBV5-1 and TRBJ2-5, is KAGVTQTPRYLIKTRGQQVTLSCSPISGHRSVSWYQQTPGQGLQFLFEYFSETQRNKGNFPGRFSGRQFSNSRSEMNVSTLELGDSALYLCASSAEVEETQYFGPGTRLLVL.

This clone was seen ten or more times. The rearrangement uses TRBV2 and TRBJ2-7; D is unclear. Germline V CDR1 and CDR2: SNHLY, FYNNEI. The CDR3 has 14 residues. V shed 10 bases and J shed 0 bases, with 16 bases lying between them. The DNA for the CDR3 is TGTGCCACCCAGTTGGGCGGAGCCTCCTACGAGCAGTACTTC. Translating it yields CATQLGGASYEQYF.

This sequence joins TRBV3-1 and TRBJ2-6, with a possible D match to TRBD2 (6 bases). Germline CDR1 LGHDT, CDR2 YNNKEL (reference sequence). V dropped 1 base and J dropped 5 bases, with 15 bases sitting between them. CDR3 length: 17 amino acids. CDR3 protein: CASSQGVEGTRANVLTF. The DNA for the CDR3 is TGTGCCAGCAGCCAAGGGGTGGAGGGAACTCGGGCCAACGTCCTGACTTTC. Full variable domain (remainder filled in from reference TRBV3-1 and TRBJ2-6): DTAVSQTPKYLVTQMGNDKSIKCEQNLGHDTMYWYKQDSKKFLKIMFSYNNKELIINETVPNRFSPKSPDKAHLNLHINSLELGDSAVYFCASSQGVEGTRANVLTFGAGSRLTVL.

CDR3: CASSRRNTEAFF. The CDR3 nucleotides read TGTGCCAGCAGCCGCCGGAACACTGAAGCTTTCTTT. This chain uses TRBV7-9 with TRBJ1-1; no definite D call. V was pared by 5 bases and J by 1 base, with 5 bases between. The V gene's germline CDR1 is SEHNR and CDR2 FQNEAQ (reference sequence). The CDR3 has 12 amino acids.

Details on this clone: The junction departs from germline at one end; a sequencing error may be responsible. CDR3 coding DNA: TGCGCCAGCAGCCCCGGGGGTGGGCAGGTGTACACTCAAGCTTTCTTT. Protein: CASSPGGGQVYTQAFF. V and J are TRBV5-1 and TRBJ1-1; possibly TRBD1 for D (5 bases). Germline CDR1 reads SGHRS; CDR2 reads YFSETQ. The CDR3 sequence is 16 residues long.

In this sample, this clone turned up many times. The DNA of the CDR3 is TGCAGTGCTATTGGGGGGTTAGCGGGAGTTAGGACTAATGAGCAGTTCTTC. Protein product: CSAIGGLAGVRTNEQFF. The V gene is TRBV20-1, the J gene TRBJ2-1; TRBD2 matches 9 bases. The CDR3 extends over 17 amino acids. With 4 bases clipped from V and 7 bases from J, the junction kept 17 bases outside the gene matches. Germline-derived CDR1 and CDR2 are DFQATT and SNEGSKA (reference sequence).

The chain carries TRBV5-1 and TRBJ2-5; tentative D call: TRBD1 (5 bases). The V gene's germline CDR1 is SGHRS and CDR2 YFSETQ. Trimming cost V 4 bases and J 5 bases, with 18 bases left between them. The CDR3 loop spans 15 amino acids. The CDR3 coding sequence is TGCGCCAGCAGCCCACGACAGTCATCAGTGGAGACCCAGTACTTC. Protein product: CASSPRQSSVETQYF.

As for this clone: Given a much more abundant clone one base away, this may be a read error. The CDR3 end shows no conserved phenylalanine or tryptophan, and so a read error is likely. The V call is TRBV10-3, the J call TRBJ2-1; TRBD2 matches at 14 bases. With 5 bases clipped from V and 9 bases from J, the junction kept 6 bases outside the gene matches. The CDR3 consists of 15 residues. Per the germline V gene, CDR1 is ENHRY and CDR2 is SYGVKD. CDR3: CAISLGLAGEGEQFS. The CDR3 coding sequence is TGTGCCATCAGTCTGGGACTAGCGGGAGAGGGTGAGCAGTTCTCC.

This clone was observed at least ten times. The genes are TRBV2 and TRBJ1-6; D may be TRBD1 (5 bases). This CDR3 region has 13 residues. The germline gives CDR1 SNHLY, CDR2 FYNNEI. Trimming shortened V by 8 bases and J by 4 bases, and 9 bases separated the two germline ends. The CDR3 reads CASQTDYNSPLHF. CDR3 in DNA: TGTGCCAGCCAGACAGATTATAATTCACCCCTCCACTTT.

The chain combines TRBV27 with TRBJ2-3; D call uncertain. Germline V gives CDR1 MNHEY, CDR2 SMNVEV (reference sequence). The ends were cut back, 1 base at V and 4 bases at J, with 9 bases in the middle. This CDR3 has 14 residues. The CDR3 is CASSLFSWADTQYF. DNA for the CDR3: TGTGCCAGCAGTTTATTTAGTTGGGCAGATACGCAGTATTTT.

This clone was seen repeatedly, ten times or more. The chain combines TRBV28 with TRBJ2-1, with TRBD1 as a possible D gene (6 bases). The germline V gene has CDR1 MDHEN and CDR2 SYDVKM. The germline V and J ends were trimmed by 8 bases and 8 bases, with 10 bases remaining between them. This CDR3 has 11 amino acids. CDR3 bases: TGTGCCAGCTGCAGGGGATATGAGCAGTTCTTC. Translated, it gives CASCRGYEQFF.

The V call is TRBV5-1, the J call TRBJ2-2; TRBD2 aligns across 9 bases. The V segment lost 0 bases and the J segment 5 bases; nucleotides outside the gene matches: 5. Germline loops: CDR1 SGHRS, CDR2 YFSETQ. This CDR3 comprises 16 residues. The chain's CDR3 is CASSLAGGRGTGELFF. In DNA, the CDR3 is TGCGCCAGCAGCTTGGCCGGCGGGAGGGGTACCGGGGAGCTGTTTTTT.

Ten or more counts support this clone. The chain couples TRBV7-9 to TRBJ1-5; a possible D gene is TRBD1 (6 bases). The germline V and J ends were trimmed by 5 bases and 3 bases, with 11 bases remaining between them. This CDR3 has 14 residues. Germline values: CDR1 SEHNR, CDR2 FQNEAQ (reference sequence). Here the CDR3 DNA reads TGTGCCAGCAGCCCCGGACAGATCAATCAGCCCCAGCATTTT. It encodes CASSPGQINQPQHF.

This clone was detected ten times or more. The DNA for the CDR3 is TGTGCCAGCAGTTACTTGGCCCTCACCTACAATGAGCAGTTCTTC. This translates into CASSYLALTYNEQFF. V is TRBV6-6 and J is TRBJ2-1; no reliable D call. V was cut by 1 base and J by 2 bases, with 9 bases left in between. The CDR3 consists of 15 residues. In germline, CDR1 is MNHNY, CDR2 SVGAGI (reference sequence).

This clone was detected many times. This chain's CDR3 is CASSERWEQFF. Written as DNA, the CDR3 is TGTGCCAGCAGCGAGAGGTGGGAGCAGTTCTTC. The chain employs TRBV7-9 and TRBJ2-1; D is unclear. Germline CDR1 reads SEHNR; CDR2 reads FQNEAQ (reference sequence). V lost 5 bases, J lost 10 bases, and 9 bases lay in between. This CDR3 region has 11 residues.